Presented here are 20 T cell receptor beta chains from one specimen sequenced in a study of regulatory and conventional T cells in RAG deficiency. Repertoires were generated with immunoSEQ multiplex PCR, while TCRdb's copy carries only in-frame clones and drops some. The table has tens of thousands of clones, 80% to 95% seen once. Blood CD4+ CD25-high CD127-low regulatory T cells supplied the genomic DNA template. This sample also appeared in a second study, on regulatory T cells. That work adds: Amplification used 52 TRBV primers and 13 TRBJ primers.

Sequencing used Tregs sorted from blood. All receptors come from a human donor in good health.

The V gene is TRBV4-1, the J gene TRBJ2-1, with 7 bases that match TRBD1. Trimming cost V 1 base and J 11 bases; bases outside gene matches: 8. Germline lookup yields CDR1 MGHRA and CDR2 YSYEKL. This CDR3 contains 14 residues. Here the CDR3 DNA reads TGCGCCAGCAGCCAAGGCACACCAAGGGGGCAGCAGTTCTTC. It yields the protein CASSQGTPRGQQFF.

The J gene is TRBJ2-5, the V gene TRBV2; 10 bases are a match to TRBD1. Germline V lookup: CDR1 SNHLY, CDR2 FYNNEI. J lost 4 bases, V lost 8 bases, and 4 bases had no gene match. CDR3 length: 13 residues. CDR3: CASDRGRGETQYF. The CDR3 bases are TGTGCCAGCGACAGGGGGCGCGGAGAGACCCAGTACTTC.

This sequence joins TRBV27 and TRBJ2-7; D is uncertain. The CDR3 has 11 amino acids. The V and J ends lost 6 bases and 2 bases respectively, with 5 bases between them. The germline V gene encodes CDR1 MNHEY and CDR2 SMNVEV (reference sequence). The CDR3 loop reads CASSPTYEQYF. In DNA form, the CDR3 reads TGTGCCAGCAGCCCAACCTACGAGCAGTACTTC.

V is TRBV5-1 and J is TRBJ2-2; no definite D call. The V gene lost 0 bases and the J gene lost 6 bases, with 12 bases spanning the gap. The CDR3 runs 15 residues. Germline V gene lookup returns CDR1 SGHRS and CDR2 YFSETQ. The CDR3 is CASSLELVQAGELFF. The CDR3 nucleotides read TGCGCCAGCAGCTTGGAATTAGTCCAGGCCGGGGAGCTGTTTTTT. Looking up the rest from reference TRBV5-1 and TRBJ2-2 gives the full variable domain: KAGVTQTPRYLIKTRGQQVTLSCSPISGHRSVSWYQQTPGQGLQFLFEYFSETQRNKGNFPGRFSGRQFSNSRSEMNVSTLELGDSALYLCASSLELVQAGELFFGEGSRLTVL.

The chain is built from TRBV5-8 and TRBJ2-7; D is possibly TRBD1 (5 bases). V lost 4 bases, J lost 2 bases, and 7 bases lay in between. The CDR3 spans 12 residues. CDR1 and CDR2 from the germline V gene are SGHTS and YDEGEE. CDR3 in DNA: TGTGCCAGCAGCCTACAGGCCTACGAGCAGTACTTC. This gives the protein CASSLQAYEQYF.

The chain has TRBV5-7 and TRBJ1-5, with TRBD1 matching 9 bases. TRBV5-7 is identified as an open reading frame with a role that is uncertain. Unmatched junction bases numbered 6, after V lost 4 bases and J lost 4 bases. This CDR3 contains 15 residues. CDR3 residues: CASSPRQGVNQPQHF. CDR3 coding DNA: TGTGCCAGCAGCCCGCGACAGGGGGTGAATCAGCCCCAGCATTTT.

This chain links TRBV30 with TRBJ1-2; D is possibly TRBD1 (6 bases). The V gene lost 7 bases and the J gene lost 11 bases, with 17 bases spanning the gap. The CDR3 consists of 11 residues. Germline V gene sequence: CDR1 GTSNPN, CDR2 SVGIG (reference sequence). The CDR3 DNA sequence: TGTGCCTCCTTTCGGGACATATCTTACACCTTC. Protein sequence: CASFRDISYTF. Full variable domain (outside the CDR3, taken from reference TRBV30 and TRBJ1-2): SQTIHQWPATLVQPVGSPLSLECTVEGTSNPNLYWYRQAAGRGLQLLFYSVGIGQISSEVPQNLSASRPQDRQFILSSKKLLLSDSGFYLCASFRDISYTFGSGTRLTVV.

The chain links TRBV5-1 to TRBJ1-1; unclear D gene. The CDR3 sequence is 15 residues long. V shed 4 bases and J shed 1 base, with 14 bases lying between them. In germline, CDR1 is SGHRS, CDR2 YFSETQ. CDR3 in amino acids: CASSAFSGANTEAFF. The DNA of the CDR3 is TGCGCCAGCAGCGCCTTCTCGGGAGCGAACACTGAAGCTTTCTTT.

This clone rates as medium-sized. The rearrangement joins TRBV13 to TRBJ2-1, with 8 bases identical to TRBD2. After removal of 5 bases from V and 5 bases from J, the junction contained 11 bases not matched to a gene. The germline V gene has CDR1 PRHDT and CDR2 FYEKMQ (reference sequence). CDR3 length: 16 residues. The CDR3 nucleotides read TGTGCCAGCAGCCCCTTATCGGGGGGGCCTAACAATGAGCAGTTCTTC. Its protein product is CASSPLSGGPNNEQFF.

V and J are TRBV5-1 and TRBJ1-2, with D perhaps TRBD1 (5 bases). The length of the CDR3 is 13 residues. Trimming took off 5 bases at V and 3 bases at J, with 11 bases between the two ends. Germline values: CDR1 SGHRS, CDR2 YFSETQ. The CDR3 region has the DNA TGCGCCAGCAGTTCGGACAATTACTATGGCTACACCTTC. It translates to CASSSDNYYGYTF. Drawing the rest from reference TRBV5-1 and TRBJ1-2, the complete variable domain is KAGVTQTPRYLIKTRGQQVTLSCSPISGHRSVSWYQQTPGQGLQFLFEYFSETQRNKGNFPGRFSGRQFSNSRSEMNVSTLELGDSALYLCASSSDNYYGYTFGSGTRLTVV.

This chain links TRBV2 with TRBJ2-5; no clear D gene. The CDR3 length is 12 residues. V was clipped by 8 bases and J by 5 bases, with 12 bases between them. Germline V CDR1 and CDR2: SNHLY, FYNNEI. In DNA form, the CDR3 reads TGTGCCAGCGGAAACCCGTGGGAGACCCAGTACTTC. Translating gives CASGNPWETQYF.

The genes are TRBV10-3 and TRBJ2-3, with 7 bases that match TRBD1. This CDR3 spans 15 amino acids. The germline gives CDR1 ENHRY, CDR2 SYGVKD. The J segment lost 2 bases and the V segment lost 11 bases, leaving 13 bases of the junction unmatched. CDR3 loop: CASKSTGDHTDTQYF. CDR3 nucleotide sequence: TGTGCCTCCAAATCAACAGGGGACCACACAGATACGCAGTATTTT.

The V call is TRBV9, the J call TRBJ1-6; 7 bases align to TRBD1. Germline trimming cut 3 bases from V and 4 bases from J; bases unmatched to any gene: 10. This CDR3 comprises 17 residues. Germline values: CDR1 SGDLS, CDR2 YYNGEE. CDR3 coding DNA: TGTGCCAGCAGCGGAGTCGAGACAGGGTCTTATAATTCACCCCTCCACTTT. Protein sequence: CASSGVETGSYNSPLHF.

V and J are TRBV5-8 and TRBJ2-1; 8 nucleotides line up with TRBD1. J gave up 3 bases and V 4 bases, and 9 bases lay outside the gene matches. Germline values: CDR1 SGHTS, CDR2 YDEGEE. The CDR3 is 16 amino acids. CDR3 sequence: CASSGMGQVYYNEQFF. The DNA of the CDR3 is TGTGCCAGCAGCGGGATGGGACAGGTCTACTACAATGAGCAGTTCTTC.

The genes are TRBV5-1 and TRBJ2-7, with D unresolved. This CDR3 region has 14 residues. Germline CDR1 reads SGHRS; CDR2 reads YFSETQ. Trimming shortened V by 0 bases and J by 4 bases, and 11 bases separated the two germline ends. The CDR3 DNA reads TGCGCCAGCAGCTTGGGGGATTGGAGATACGAGCAGTACTTC. Its protein is CASSLGDWRYEQYF.

The chain links TRBV15 to TRBJ1-6; 7 bases are a match to TRBD1. The length of the CDR3 is 18 residues. With V trimmed by 1 base and J by 8 bases, 14 bases remained unmatched. Germline V gene data show CDR1 as LNHNV and CDR2 as YYDKDF (reference sequence). The CDR3 is CATSRVRGQTLRDSPLHF. CDR3 nucleotide sequence: TGTGCCACCAGCAGAGTACGGGGACAGACCTTACGGGATTCACCCCTCCACTTT. The whole variable domain, remainder taken from reference TRBV15 and TRBJ1-6, is DAMVIQNPRYQVTQFGKPVTLSCSQTLNHNVMYWYQQKSSQAPKLLFHYYDKDFNNEADTPDNFQSRRPNTSFCFLDIRSPGLGDTAMYLCATSRVRGQTLRDSPLHFGNGTRLTVT.

The chain is built from TRBV4-2 and TRBJ1-1; 10 positions match TRBD1. This CDR3 is built from 16 residues. V shed 1 base, J shed 3 bases, and the junction held 5 bases outside the gene matches. Per germline, CDR1 LGHNA and CDR2 YNFKEQ. CDR3 protein: CASSQAGTGAYTEAFF. DNA of the CDR3: TGTGCCAGCAGCCAAGCCGGGACAGGGGCGTACACTGAAGCTTTCTTT.

The rearrangement links TRBV7-9 to TRBJ2-2; 7 bases map to TRBD1. The CDR3 contains 17 residues. Per germline, CDR1 SEHNR and CDR2 FQNEAQ (reference sequence). Losses at the gene ends were 5 bases for V and 2 bases for J; bases not matched to a gene: 11. CDR3 coding DNA: TGTGCCAGCAGCGTAAGACAGGGCGGGTTCAACACCGGGGAGCTGTTTTTT. It translates to CASSVRQGGFNTGELFF.

This chain connects TRBV10-3 to TRBJ1-1; tentatively, D is TRBD1 (6 bases). Germline V gives CDR1 ENHRY, CDR2 SYGVKD. CDR3 length equals 13 residues. V was pared by 8 bases and J by 3 bases, with 13 bases between. In nucleotides, the CDR3 is TGTGCCATCGGGGGGGGGCTTTACACTGAAGCTTTCTTT. Its translation is CAIGGGLYTEAFF.

This rearrangement joins TRBV20-1 to TRBJ1-1; D gene unclear. This CDR3 contains 11 residues. Trimming took 6 bases from V and 1 from J, leaving 6 bases between them. Germline CDR1 and CDR2: DFQATT and SNEGSKA (reference sequence). This CDR3 is CSALRNTEAFF. CDR3 sequence (DNA): TGCAGTGCCCTACGGAACACTGAAGCTTTCTTT.